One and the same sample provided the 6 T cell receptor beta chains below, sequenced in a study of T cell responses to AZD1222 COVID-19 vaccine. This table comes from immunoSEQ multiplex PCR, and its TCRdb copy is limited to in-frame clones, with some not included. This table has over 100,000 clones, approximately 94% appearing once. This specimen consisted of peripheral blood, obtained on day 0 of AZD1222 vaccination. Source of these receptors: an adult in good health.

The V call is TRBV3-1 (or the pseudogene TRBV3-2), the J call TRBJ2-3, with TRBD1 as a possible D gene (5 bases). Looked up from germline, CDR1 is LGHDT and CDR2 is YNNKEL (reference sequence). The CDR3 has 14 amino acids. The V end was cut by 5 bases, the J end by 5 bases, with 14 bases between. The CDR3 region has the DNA TGTGCCAGCAGCTTCTCAGGGTTACGAGATACGCAGTATTTT. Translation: CASSFSGLRDTQYF.

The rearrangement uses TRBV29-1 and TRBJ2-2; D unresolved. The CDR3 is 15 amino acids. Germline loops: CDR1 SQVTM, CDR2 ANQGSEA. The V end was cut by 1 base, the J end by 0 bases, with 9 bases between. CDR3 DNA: TGCAGCGTTGAAGCAGCCCGGACGAACACCGGGGAGCTGTTTTTT. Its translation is CSVEAARTNTGELFF.

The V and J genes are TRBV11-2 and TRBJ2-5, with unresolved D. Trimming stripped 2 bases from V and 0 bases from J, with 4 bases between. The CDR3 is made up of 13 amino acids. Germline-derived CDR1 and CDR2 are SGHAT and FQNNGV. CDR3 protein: CASSLSHQETQYF. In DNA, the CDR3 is TGTGCCAGCAGCTTATCCCACCAAGAGACCCAGTACTTC.

The CDR3: CATSLRGGRGNEQFF. Here the CDR3 DNA reads TGTGCCACCAGCCTGAGGGGCGGGAGGGGCAATGAGCAGTTCTTC. The genes are TRBV15 and TRBJ2-1; 9 nucleotides align to TRBD2. This CDR3 has 15 residues. Trimming at V came to 5 bases and at J to 6 bases, leaving 8 bases not matched to a gene. Germline V lookup: CDR1 LNHNV, CDR2 YYDKDF (reference sequence).

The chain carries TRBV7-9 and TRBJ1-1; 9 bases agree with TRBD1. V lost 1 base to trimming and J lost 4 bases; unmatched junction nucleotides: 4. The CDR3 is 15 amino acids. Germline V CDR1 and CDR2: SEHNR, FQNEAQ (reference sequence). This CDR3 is CASSLDGTGSTEAFF. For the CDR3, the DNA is TGTGCCAGCAGCTTAGATGGGACAGGGAGCACTGAAGCTTTCTTT.

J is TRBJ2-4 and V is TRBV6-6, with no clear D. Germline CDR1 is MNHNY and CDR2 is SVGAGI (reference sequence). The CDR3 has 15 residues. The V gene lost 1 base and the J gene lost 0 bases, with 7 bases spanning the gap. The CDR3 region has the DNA TGTGCCAGCAGTTACTACTCAGGAGCCAAAAACATTCAGTACTTC. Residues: CASSYYSGAKNIQYF.